This TCR beta chain is drawn from a study of T cells in tumors after PD-1 blockade. As for the study in general: Some patients also took daily vismodegib 150 mg during anti-PD-1 treatment.

V shed 3 bases and J shed 3 bases, with 17 bases lying between them. In germline, CDR1 is SGHAT, CDR2 FQDESV (reference sequence). There are 16 residues in the CDR3. Generated by immunoSEQ multiplex PCR, the TCRdb table keeps only in-frame clones and is missing some. The sample comprises about 63,000 clones, around 74% of which are singletons, and approximately 4.5% rests with the top ten. This sample comprised PBMCs, obtained after anti-PD-1 treatment. The source is a human donor with basal cell carcinoma. The V call is TRBV11-1, the J call TRBJ1-2, with D possibly TRBD1 on 6 matching bases. The CDR3 is CASSLNPPGQHYGYTF. The CDR3 DNA sequence: TGTGCCAGCAGCTTGAATCCCCCGGGACAACACTATGGCTACACCTTC. Full variable domain (missing parts from reference TRBV11-1 and TRBJ1-2): EAEVAQSPRYKITEKSQAVAFWCDPISGHATLYWYRQILGQGPELLVQFQDESVVDDSQLPKDRFSAERLKGVDSTLKIQPAELGDSAMYLCASSLNPPGQHYGYTFGSGTRLTVV.